This T cell receptor beta chain is from a study of blood T cells in healthy people across ages. Study observations and caveats: As naive T cell percentage varied, TCR beta diversity correlated strongly with it.

Alongside a J-beta primer mix, a sample-barcoded 5' primer served in a second PCR lasting roughly 6 to 11 cycles. TCRdb ran MiXCR on the 5' RACE reads and lists one entry per CDR3 protein. The data show about 570,000 distinct CDR3 sequences, around 27% seen once. This clonotype was recorded many times. Its target is unknown. Total RNA was extracted at no less than 6 micrograms per sample. The germline gives CDR1 SNHLY, CDR2 FYNNEI. CDR3 length equals 13 residues. Trimming at V came to 1 base and at J to 4 bases, leaving 0 bases not matched to a gene. This sample was shared with a second study, whose subject was T cells of mothers and their children.

V is TRBV2 and J is TRBJ2-7, with 8 bases lining up with TRBD2. The sequenced material came from blood. This sequence originates from a boy between 2 and 10 years old in good health. CDR3 residues: CASSEGLAYEQYF. CDR3 nucleotide sequence: TGTGCCAGCAGTGAAGGACTAGCGTACGAGCAGTACTTC.